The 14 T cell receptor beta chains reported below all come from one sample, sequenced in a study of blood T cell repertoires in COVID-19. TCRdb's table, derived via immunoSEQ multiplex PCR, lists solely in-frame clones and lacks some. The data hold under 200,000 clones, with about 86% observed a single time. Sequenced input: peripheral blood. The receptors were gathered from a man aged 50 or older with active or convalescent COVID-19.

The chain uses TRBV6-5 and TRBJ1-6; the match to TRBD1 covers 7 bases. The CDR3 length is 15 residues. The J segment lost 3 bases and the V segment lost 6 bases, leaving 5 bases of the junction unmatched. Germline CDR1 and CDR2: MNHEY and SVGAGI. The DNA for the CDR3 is TGTGCCAGCAGACAGGGGAACCTCTATAATTCACCCCTCCACTTT. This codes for CASRQGNLYNSPLHF.

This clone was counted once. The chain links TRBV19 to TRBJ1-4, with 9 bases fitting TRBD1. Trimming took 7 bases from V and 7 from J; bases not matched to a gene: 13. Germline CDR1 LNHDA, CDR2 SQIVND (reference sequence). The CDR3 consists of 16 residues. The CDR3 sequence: CASNPIPGQGIEKLFF. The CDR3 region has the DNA TGTGCCAGTAACCCCATTCCGGGACAGGGCATTGAAAAACTGTTTTTT.

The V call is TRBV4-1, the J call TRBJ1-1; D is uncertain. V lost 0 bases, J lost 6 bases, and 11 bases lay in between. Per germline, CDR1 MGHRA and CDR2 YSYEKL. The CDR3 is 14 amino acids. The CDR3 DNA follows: TGCGCCAGCAGCCAAGACCCGGGAGTCTCTGAAGCTTTCTTT. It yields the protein CASSQDPGVSEAFF.

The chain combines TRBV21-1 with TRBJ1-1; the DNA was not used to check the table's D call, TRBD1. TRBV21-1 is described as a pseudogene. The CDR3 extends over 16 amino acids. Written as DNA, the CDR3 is TGTGCCAGCACCCTACCGAACAGGGCTTTGAACACTGAAGCTTTCTTT. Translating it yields CASTLPNRALNTEAFF.

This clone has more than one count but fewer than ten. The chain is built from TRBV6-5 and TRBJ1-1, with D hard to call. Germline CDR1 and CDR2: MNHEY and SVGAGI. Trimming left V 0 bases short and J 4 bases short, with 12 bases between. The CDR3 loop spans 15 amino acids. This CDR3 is CASSYSRELGTEAFF. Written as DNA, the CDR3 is TGTGCCAGCAGTTACTCGCGGGAGTTGGGCACTGAAGCTTTCTTT.

As DNA, the CDR3 is TGTGCCACCTGGGGGGGAGTTTCCTACAATGAGCAGTTCTTC. Residues: CATWGGVSYNEQFF. The chain combines TRBV10-3 with TRBJ2-1; 7 bases fit TRBD2. CDR1 ENHRY and CDR2 SYGVKD come from the germline V gene. The CDR3 is made up of 14 amino acids. Trimming removed 10 bases from V and 1 base from J; junction bases left unmatched: 7.

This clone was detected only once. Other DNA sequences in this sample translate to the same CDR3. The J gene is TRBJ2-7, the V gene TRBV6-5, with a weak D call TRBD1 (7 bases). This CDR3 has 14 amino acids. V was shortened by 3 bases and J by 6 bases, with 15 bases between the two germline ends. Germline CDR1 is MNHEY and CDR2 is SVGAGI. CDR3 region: CASSYLAGGIEQYF. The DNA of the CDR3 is TGTGCCAGCAGTTATCTCGCAGGGGGGATCGAGCAGTACTTC.

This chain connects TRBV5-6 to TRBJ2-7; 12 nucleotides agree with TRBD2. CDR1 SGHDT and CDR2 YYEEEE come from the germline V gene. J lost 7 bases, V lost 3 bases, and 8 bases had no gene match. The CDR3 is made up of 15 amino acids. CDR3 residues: CASSSLAGGPGEQYF. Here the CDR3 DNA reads TGTGCCAGCAGCTCGCTAGCGGGGGGGCCTGGGGAGCAGTACTTC.

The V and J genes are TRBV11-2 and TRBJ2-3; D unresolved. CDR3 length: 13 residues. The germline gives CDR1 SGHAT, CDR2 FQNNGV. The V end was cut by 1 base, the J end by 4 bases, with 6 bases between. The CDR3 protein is CASSLGIPDTQYF. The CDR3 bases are TGTGCCAGCAGCTTAGGTATTCCAGATACGCAGTATTTT.

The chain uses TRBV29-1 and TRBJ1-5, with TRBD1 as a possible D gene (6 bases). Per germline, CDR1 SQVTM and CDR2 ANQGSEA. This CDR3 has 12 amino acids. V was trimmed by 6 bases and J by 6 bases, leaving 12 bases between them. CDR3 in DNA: TGCAGCGTACGCCTAGGGGGTCAGCCCCAGCATTTT. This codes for CSVRLGGQPQHF.

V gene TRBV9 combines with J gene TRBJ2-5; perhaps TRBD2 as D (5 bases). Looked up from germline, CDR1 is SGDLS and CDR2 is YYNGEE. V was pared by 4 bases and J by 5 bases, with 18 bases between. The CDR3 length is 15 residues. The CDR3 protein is CASSPSRMSGETQYF. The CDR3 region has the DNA TGTGCCAGCAGCCCTAGTCGGATGTCGGGGGAGACCCAGTACTTC. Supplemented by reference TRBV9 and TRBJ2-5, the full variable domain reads DSGVTQTPKHLITATGQRVTLRCSPRSGDLSVYWYQQSLDQGLQFLIQYYNGEERAKGNILERFSAQQFPDLHSELNLSSLELGDSALYFCASSPSRMSGETQYFGPGTRLLVL.

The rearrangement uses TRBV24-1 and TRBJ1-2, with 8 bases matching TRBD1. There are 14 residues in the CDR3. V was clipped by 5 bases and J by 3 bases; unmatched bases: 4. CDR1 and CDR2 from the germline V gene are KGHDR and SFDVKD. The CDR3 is CATSARGRDYGYTF. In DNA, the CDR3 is TGTGCCACCAGTGCCAGGGGGCGCGACTATGGCTACACCTTC.

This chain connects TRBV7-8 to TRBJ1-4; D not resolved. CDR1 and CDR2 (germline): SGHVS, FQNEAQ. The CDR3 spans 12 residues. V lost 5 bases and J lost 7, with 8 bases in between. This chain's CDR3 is CASSPDTEKLFF. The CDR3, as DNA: TGTGCCAGCAGCCCCGACACTGAAAAACTGTTTTTT.

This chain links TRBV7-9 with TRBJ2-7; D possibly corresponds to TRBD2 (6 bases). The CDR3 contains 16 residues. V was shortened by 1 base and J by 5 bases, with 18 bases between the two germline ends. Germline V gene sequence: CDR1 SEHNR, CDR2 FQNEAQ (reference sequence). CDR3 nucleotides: TGTGCCAGCAGCTTAGAACGTGGAGGGACGACAAACGAGCAGTACTTC. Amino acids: CASSLERGGTTNEQYF.